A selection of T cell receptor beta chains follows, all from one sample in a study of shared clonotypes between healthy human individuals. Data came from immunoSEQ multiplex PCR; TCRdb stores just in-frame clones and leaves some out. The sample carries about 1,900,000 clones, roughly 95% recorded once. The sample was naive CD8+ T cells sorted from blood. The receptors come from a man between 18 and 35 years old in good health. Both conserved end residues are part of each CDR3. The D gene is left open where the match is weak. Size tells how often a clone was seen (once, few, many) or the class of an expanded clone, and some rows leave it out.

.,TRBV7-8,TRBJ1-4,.,CASSSPDRGVGEKLFF,TGTGCCAGCAGCTCCCCGGATCGGGGTGTGGGTGAAAAACTGTTTTTT
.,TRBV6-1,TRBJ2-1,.,CASSEARRVDYEQFF,TGTGCCAGCAGTGAAGCCCGCAGGGTGGATTATGAGCAGTTCTTC
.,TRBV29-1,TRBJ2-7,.,CSVETLGETYEQYF,TGCAGCGTTGAAACGCTAGGGGAAACCTACGAGCAGTACTTC
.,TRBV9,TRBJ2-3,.,CASSVGAAVTDTQYF,TGTGCCAGCAGCGTAGGGGCCGCGGTCACAGATACGCAGTATTTT
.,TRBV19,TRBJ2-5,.,CASSLGEAQETQYF,TGTGCCAGTAGTCTTGGAGAGGCCCAAGAGACCCAGTACTTC
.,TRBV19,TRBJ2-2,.,CASSMVLGNTGELFF,TGTGCCAGTAGTATGGTTCTCGGGAACACCGGGGAGCTGTTTTTT
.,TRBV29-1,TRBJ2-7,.,CSVAAAYEQYF,TGCAGCGTTGCTGCAGCCTACGAGCAGTACTTC
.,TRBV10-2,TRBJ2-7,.,CASSESPGTPNEQYF,TGCGCCAGCAGTGAGTCGCCAGGGACCCCAAACGAGCAGTACTTC
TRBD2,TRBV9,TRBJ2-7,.,CASSVGLADYEQYF,TGTGCCAGCAGCGTAGGTCTAGCGGACTACGAGCAGTACTTC
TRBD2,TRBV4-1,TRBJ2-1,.,CASSQGGGEYNEQFF,TGCGCCAGCAGCCAAGGCGGGGGGGAATACAATGAGCAGTTCTTC
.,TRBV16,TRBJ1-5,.,CASSRGPSSNQPQHF,TGTGCCAGCAGTCGGGGGCCAAGTAGCAATCAGCCCCAGCATTTT
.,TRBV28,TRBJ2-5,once,CASSPRTVETQYF,TGTGCCAGCAGCCCCCGGACGGTAGAGACCCAGTACTTC
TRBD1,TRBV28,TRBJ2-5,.,CASSWDRDSYQETQYF,TGTGCCAGCAGTTGGGACAGAGATTCGTACCAAGAGACCCAGTACTTC
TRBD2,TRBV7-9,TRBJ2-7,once,CASSLDWGGYEQYF,TGTGCCAGCAGCTTAGATTGGGGGGGCTACGAGCAGTACTTC
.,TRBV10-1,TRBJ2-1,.,CASSDGSNYNEQFF,TGCGCCAGCAGTGACGGGAGCAACTACAATGAGCAGTTCTTC
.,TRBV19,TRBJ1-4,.,CASKRGEKLFF,TGTGCCAGTAAAAGGGGAGAAAAACTGTTTTTT
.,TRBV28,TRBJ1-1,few,CASNLGSEAFF,TGTGCCAGCAACCTGGGCAGTGAAGCTTTCTTT
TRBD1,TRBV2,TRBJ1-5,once,CASTGTGYSNQPQHF,TGTGCCAGCACGGGGACAGGGTATAGCAATCAGCCCCAGCATTTT
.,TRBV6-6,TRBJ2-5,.,CATAKGAGGETQYF,TGTGCCACCGCAAAGGGGGCGGGGGGAGAGACCCAGTACTTC
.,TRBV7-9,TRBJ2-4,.,CASSDERGIQYF,TGTGCCAGCAGCGACGAAAGAGGCATTCAGTACTTC
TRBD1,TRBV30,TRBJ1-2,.,CAFDRVSNYGYTF,TGTGCCTTCGACAGGGTTTCGAACTATGGCTACACCTTC
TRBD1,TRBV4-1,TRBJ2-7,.,CASSQEKRTGARSSYEQYF,TGCGCCAGCAGCCAAGAAAAAAGGACAGGGGCTAGGAGCTCCTACGAGCAGTACTTC
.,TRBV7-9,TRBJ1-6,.,CASSPPWGGGSPLHF,TGTGCCAGCAGCCCACCGTGGGGCGGGGGGTCACCCCTCCACTTT
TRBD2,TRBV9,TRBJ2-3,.,CASSVSPSGGSTDTQYF,TGTGCCAGCAGCGTATCTCCCAGCGGGGGGTCCACAGATACGCAGTATTTT
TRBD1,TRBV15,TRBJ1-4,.,CATSPTGGEGEKLFF,TGTGCCACCAGTCCGACAGGGGGCGAAGGTGAAAAACTGTTTTTT
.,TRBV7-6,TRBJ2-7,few,CASSTTTDSYEQYF,TGTGCCAGCAGCACCACGACAGATTCCTACGAGCAGTACTTC
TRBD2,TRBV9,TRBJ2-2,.,CASSVGDYNTGELFF,TGTGCCAGCAGCGTAGGGGACTATAACACCGGGGAGCTGTTTTTT
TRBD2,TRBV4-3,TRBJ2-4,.,CASSQSGGFTENIQYF,TGCGCCAGCAGCCAATCGGGGGGTTTCACAGAAAACATTCAGTACTTC
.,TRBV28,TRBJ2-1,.,CASSLPRVSWGSSYNEQFF,TGTGCCAGCAGTTTACCTCGGGTTAGTTGGGGGAGCTCCTACAATGAGCAGTTCTTC
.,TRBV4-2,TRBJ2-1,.,CASSQGVPNEQFF,TGTGCCAGCAGCCAAGGGGTACCAAATGAGCAGTTCTTC
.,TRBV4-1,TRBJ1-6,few,CASSQGQALHF,TGCGCCAGCAGCCAAGGGCAAGCACTCCACTTT
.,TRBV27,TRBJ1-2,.,CASSAYLYYGYTF,TGTGCCAGCAGTGCGTATCTCTACTATGGCTACACCTTC
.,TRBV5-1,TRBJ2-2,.,CASSGTIQGLAGELFF,TGCGCCAGCAGCGGGACCATCCAGGGGTTGGCCGGGGAGCTGTTTTTT
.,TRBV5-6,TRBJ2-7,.,CASSLGGGLYEQYF,TGTGCCAGCAGCTTGGGTGGGGGTCTTTACGAGCAGTACTTC
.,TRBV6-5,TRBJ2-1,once,CAIYDGGLNEQFF,TGTGCCATTTACGACGGGGGGCTCAATGAGCAGTTCTTC
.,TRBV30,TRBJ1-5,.,CAWSPGGANQPQHF,TGTGCCTGGAGTCCCGGAGGGGCTAATCAGCCCCAGCATTTT
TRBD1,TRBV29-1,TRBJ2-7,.,CSVEKGTGFEQYF,TGCAGCGTTGAAAAGGGGACAGGGTTCGAGCAGTACTTC
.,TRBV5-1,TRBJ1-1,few,CASSSNTEAFF,TGCGCCAGCAGCTCTAACACTGAAGCTTTCTTT
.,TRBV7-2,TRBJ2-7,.,CASSSYQRDGNYEQYF,TGTGCCAGCAGCTCCTACCAAAGGGACGGAAACTACGAGCAGTACTTC